Following are 24 T cell receptor beta chains from one sample sequenced in a study of identical twins. TCRdb independently ran MiXCR on the 5' RACE reads; one entry per CDR3 protein. The profile covers hundreds of thousands of distinct CDR3 sequences, with roughly 12% appearing a single time and around 1.5% taken by the ten largest. This sample also belongs to another study, concerning yellow fever vaccine responses in identical twins.

Sequencing was done on a sample of PBMCs. The receptors here all came from a woman aged 18-29 years in good health.

This clonotype was picked up many times. The chain joins TRBV2 to TRBJ2-2, with D tentatively TRBD2 (6 bases). In germline, CDR1 is SNHLY, CDR2 FYNNEI. V dropped 4 bases and J dropped 8 bases, with 17 bases sitting between them. The CDR3 length is 15 residues. The CDR3 loop reads CASSAGDLAPGELFF. The DNA for the CDR3 is TGTGCCAGCAGTGCGGGGGACTTAGCACCGGGGGAGCTGTTTTTT.

In this sample, this clonotype turned up many times. This rearrangement joins TRBV20-1 to TRBJ1-2; 7 bases fit TRBD1. The germline V gene encodes CDR1 DFQATT and CDR2 SNEGSKA (reference sequence). The V segment lost 5 bases and the J segment 8 bases; nucleotides outside the gene matches: 8. The CDR3 loop spans 12 amino acids. CDR3 in DNA: TGCAGTGCTCCCGGGACAGATGAAGGCTACACCTTC. Its protein is CSAPGTDEGYTF.

The table lists this clonotype with a few counts. The chain has TRBV29-1 and TRBJ2-2; D perhaps matches TRBD1 (6 bases). The CDR3 consists of 15 residues. Trimming left V 4 bases short and J 2 bases short, with 14 bases between. The germline V gene has CDR1 SQVTM and CDR2 ANQGSEA. This CDR3 is CSVVLQGLNTGELFF. CDR3 DNA sequence: TGCAGCGTTGTTTTACAGGGTCTAAACACCGGGGAGCTGTTTTTT.

The V call is TRBV15, the J call TRBJ2-2; 7 nucleotides agree with TRBD2. This CDR3 region has 17 residues. From germline, CDR1 is LNHNV and CDR2 YYDKDF (reference sequence). Trimming took 2 bases from V and 5 from J; bases not matched to a gene: 11. CDR3 DNA: TGTGCCACCAGCAGAATATCTACTAGCGTCGGGACCGGGGAGCTGTTTTTT. Protein product: CATSRISTSVGTGELFF.

This clonotype was found a few times. The rearrangement joins TRBV7-9 to TRBJ2-2; D is unresolved. With 0 bases removed from V and 5 bases from J, the gap between germline ends came to 7 bases. The CDR3 has 14 amino acids. Looked up from germline, CDR1 is SEHNR and CDR2 is FQNEAQ (reference sequence). The CDR3 loop is CASSLAEGTGELFF. Here the CDR3 DNA reads TGTGCCAGCAGCTTAGCGGAAGGGACCGGGGAGCTGTTTTTT.

The genes are TRBV7-9 and TRBJ1-4, with a possible D match to TRBD1 (6 bases). This CDR3 is 13 amino acids long. With 5 bases removed from V and 7 bases from J, the gap between germline ends came to 11 bases. Looked up from germline, CDR1 is SEHNR and CDR2 is FQNEAQ (reference sequence). CDR3 DNA: TGTGCCAGCAGCCTCGGACAGACTGAAAAACTGTTTTTT. Protein sequence: CASSLGQTEKLFF.

This clonotype has at least ten counts. The CDR3 spells CASSRGGNIQYF. As DNA, the CDR3 is TGTGCCAGCAGCCGAGGGGGAAACATTCAGTACTTC. This chain connects TRBV3-1 to TRBJ2-4; perhaps TRBD1 as D (6 bases). The V end was cut by 4 bases, the J end by 6 bases, with 7 bases between. The germline V gene has CDR1 LGHDT and CDR2 YNNKEL (reference sequence). CDR3 length equals 12 residues.

This chain connects TRBV28 to TRBJ2-1; TRBD1 agrees at 9 bases. The CDR3 is 14 residues long. The V gene's germline CDR1 is MDHEN and CDR2 SYDVKM. J was trimmed by 12 bases and V by 6 bases; bases with no gene match: 12. CDR3 in amino acids: CASSHRDRAVGQFF. Here the CDR3 DNA reads TGTGCCAGCAGCCACCGGGACAGGGCAGTCGGGCAGTTCTTC.

The J gene is TRBJ1-1, the V gene TRBV10-1; D gene ambiguous. The V end was cut by 1 base, the J end by 1 base, with 7 bases between. Germline loops: CDR1 WNHNN, CDR2 SYGVQD (reference sequence). The CDR3 has 14 amino acids. Here the CDR3 DNA reads TGCGCCAGCAGTGAGTACAGCGAGAACACTGAAGCTTTCTTT. Encoded protein: CASSEYSENTEAFF.

This sequence joins TRBV28 and TRBJ2-3, with TRBD2 matching 7 bases. This CDR3 is built from 15 residues. CDR1 is MDHEN and CDR2 is SYDVKM in the germline V gene. After removal of 6 bases from V and 0 bases from J, the junction contained 6 bases not matched to a gene. The CDR3 nucleotides are TGTGCCAGCAGGAGGGAGGGGAGGAGCACAGATACGCAGTATTTT. As protein: CASRREGRSTDTQYF.

The chain has TRBV6-4 and TRBJ2-2; no reliable D call. V was clipped by 6 bases and J by 2 bases, with 13 bases between them. Germline CDR1 MRHNA, CDR2 SNTAGT. This CDR3 comprises 15 residues. The CDR3 spells CASSLEITNTGELFF. The CDR3 DNA reads TGTGCCAGCAGCCTAGAAATCACTAACACCGGGGAGCTGTTTTTT.

This clonotype was recorded a few times. J is TRBJ1-2 and V is TRBV5-1; the match to TRBD1 covers 10 bases. V was pared by 4 bases and J by 5 bases, with 5 bases of the junction left unmatched. Per germline, CDR1 SGHRS and CDR2 YFSETQ. The CDR3 extends over 14 amino acids. The CDR3 region is CASSAGTGVYGYTF. The CDR3 DNA is TGCGCCAGCAGCGCCGGGACAGGGGTTTATGGCTACACCTTC.

This clonotype has a handful of counts. The chain has TRBV7-9 and TRBJ2-7, with a tentative D call TRBD2 (5 bases). The V and J ends lost 3 bases and 4 bases respectively, with 7 bases between them. Germline CDR1 and CDR2: SEHNR and FQNEAQ (reference sequence). This CDR3 has 12 amino acids. The CDR3 loop reads CASSLTMYEQYF. CDR3 in DNA: TGTGCCAGCAGCTTGACTATGTACGAGCAGTACTTC.

The V gene is TRBV12-3 or TRBV12-4, the J gene TRBJ2-7; 8 nucleotides agree with TRBD2. This CDR3 contains 13 residues. The ends lost 6 bases at V and 6 bases at J; junction bases unmatched: 7. CDR3 amino acids: CASRASGYFEQYV. CDR3 bases: TGTGCCAGCAGGGCTAGCGGGTACTTCGAGCAGTACGTC.

The chain carries TRBV24-1 and TRBJ2-7; 8 bases agree with TRBD1. J was trimmed by 6 bases and V by 3 bases; bases with no gene match: 12. CDR1 KGHDR and CDR2 SFDVKD come from the germline V gene. The CDR3 loop spans 16 amino acids. The CDR3 nucleotides read TGTGCCACCAGTGATCCAGCCCGGGGACAGGCTTCCGAGCAGTACTTC. Its protein is CATSDPARGQASEQYF.

The V and J genes are TRBV3-1 and TRBJ1-4, with D unclear. CDR1 is LGHDT, CDR2 YNNKEL, per germline (reference sequence). The length of the CDR3 is 15 residues. Trimming took off 10 bases at V and 0 bases at J, with 15 bases between the two ends. The CDR3 DNA reads as TGTGCCACCACCCCTCACGGACCAACTAATGAAAAACTGTTTTTT. Protein product: CATTPHGPTNEKLFF.

This chain connects TRBV27 to TRBJ1-1; tentatively, D is TRBD1 (6 bases). Germline-derived CDR1 and CDR2 are MNHEY and SMNVEV (reference sequence). CDR3 length: 14 amino acids. Trimming cost V 5 bases and J 4 bases, with 14 bases left between them. CDR3 amino acids: CASSPTGRGTEAFF. CDR3 in DNA: TGTGCCAGCAGTCCTACAGGGCGGGGCACTGAAGCTTTCTTT.

This chain uses TRBV11-2 with TRBJ2-1; 7 positions agree with TRBD1. Trimming at V came to 7 bases and at J to 6 bases, leaving 12 bases not matched to a gene. This CDR3 has 15 residues. Per the germline V gene, CDR1 is SGHAT and CDR2 is FQNNGV. CDR3 in amino acids: CASNKARGQFNEQFF. The CDR3, as DNA: TGTGCCAGCAATAAGGCTAGGGGGCAGTTCAATGAGCAGTTCTTC.

The table lists this clonotype with a few counts. The chain is built from TRBV10-3 and TRBJ2-5; possible D gene TRBD2, 6 bases. CDR3 length equals 13 residues. V lost 7 bases to trimming and J lost 3 bases, with 12 bases between them. Germline V gives CDR1 ENHRY, CDR2 SYGVKD. In DNA form, the CDR3 reads TGTGCCATCACAAATAGGACTAAAGAGACCCAGTACTTC. It is translated as CAITNRTKETQYF.

The rearrangement links TRBV3-1 to TRBJ2-1, with 8 bases fitting TRBD2. Trimming at V came to 5 bases and at J to 8 bases, leaving 8 bases not matched to a gene. This CDR3 region has 14 residues. CDR1 and CDR2 (germline): LGHDT, YNNKEL (reference sequence). CDR3: CASSTSGSRYEQFF. CDR3 DNA: TGTGCCAGCAGCACGAGCGGGAGTAGGTATGAGCAGTTCTTC.

This clonotype has at least ten counts. The chain employs TRBV12-3 or TRBV12-4 and TRBJ1-5; tentative D call: TRBD1 (6 bases). Trimming left V 5 bases short and J 4 bases short, with 12 bases between. The CDR3 is made up of 14 amino acids. CDR3 loop: CASSDVGQNQPQHF. The CDR3 bases are TGTGCCAGCAGTGACGTCGGACAGAATCAGCCCCAGCATTTT.

V usage is TRBV29-1 and J usage is TRBJ2-2, with 7 bases that match TRBD1. CDR1 and CDR2 (germline): SQVTM, ANQGSEA. This CDR3 comprises 12 residues. The V segment lost 2 bases and the J segment 6 bases; nucleotides outside the gene matches: 0. CDR3 in amino acids: CSVEQGAGELFF. CDR3 coding DNA: TGCAGCGTTGAACAGGGGGCCGGGGAGCTGTTTTTT.

This clonotype has only a few counts. The chain carries TRBV12-5 and TRBJ2-1, with TRBD1 matching over 8 bases. The germline CDR1 and CDR2 sequences are LGHNT and FRNRAP. CDR3 length: 17 residues. Trimming took 1 base from V and 3 from J; bases not matched to a gene: 8. The CDR3 here is CASGLAKTGADYNEQFF. CDR3 DNA: TGTGCTAGTGGTTTGGCCAAGACAGGGGCTGACTACAATGAGCAGTTCTTC.

This rearrangement joins TRBV7-6 to TRBJ2-1, with 14 bases aligning to TRBD2. In germline, CDR1 is SGHVS, CDR2 FNYEAQ. Germline trimming cut 4 bases from V and 0 bases from J; bases unmatched to any gene: 11. This CDR3 has 20 residues. CDR3 sequence reads: CASSSTGTSGGRSSYNEQFF. The CDR3 region has the DNA TGTGCCAGCAGCTCCACCGGGACTAGCGGGGGCCGCAGCTCCTACAATGAGCAGTTCTTC.